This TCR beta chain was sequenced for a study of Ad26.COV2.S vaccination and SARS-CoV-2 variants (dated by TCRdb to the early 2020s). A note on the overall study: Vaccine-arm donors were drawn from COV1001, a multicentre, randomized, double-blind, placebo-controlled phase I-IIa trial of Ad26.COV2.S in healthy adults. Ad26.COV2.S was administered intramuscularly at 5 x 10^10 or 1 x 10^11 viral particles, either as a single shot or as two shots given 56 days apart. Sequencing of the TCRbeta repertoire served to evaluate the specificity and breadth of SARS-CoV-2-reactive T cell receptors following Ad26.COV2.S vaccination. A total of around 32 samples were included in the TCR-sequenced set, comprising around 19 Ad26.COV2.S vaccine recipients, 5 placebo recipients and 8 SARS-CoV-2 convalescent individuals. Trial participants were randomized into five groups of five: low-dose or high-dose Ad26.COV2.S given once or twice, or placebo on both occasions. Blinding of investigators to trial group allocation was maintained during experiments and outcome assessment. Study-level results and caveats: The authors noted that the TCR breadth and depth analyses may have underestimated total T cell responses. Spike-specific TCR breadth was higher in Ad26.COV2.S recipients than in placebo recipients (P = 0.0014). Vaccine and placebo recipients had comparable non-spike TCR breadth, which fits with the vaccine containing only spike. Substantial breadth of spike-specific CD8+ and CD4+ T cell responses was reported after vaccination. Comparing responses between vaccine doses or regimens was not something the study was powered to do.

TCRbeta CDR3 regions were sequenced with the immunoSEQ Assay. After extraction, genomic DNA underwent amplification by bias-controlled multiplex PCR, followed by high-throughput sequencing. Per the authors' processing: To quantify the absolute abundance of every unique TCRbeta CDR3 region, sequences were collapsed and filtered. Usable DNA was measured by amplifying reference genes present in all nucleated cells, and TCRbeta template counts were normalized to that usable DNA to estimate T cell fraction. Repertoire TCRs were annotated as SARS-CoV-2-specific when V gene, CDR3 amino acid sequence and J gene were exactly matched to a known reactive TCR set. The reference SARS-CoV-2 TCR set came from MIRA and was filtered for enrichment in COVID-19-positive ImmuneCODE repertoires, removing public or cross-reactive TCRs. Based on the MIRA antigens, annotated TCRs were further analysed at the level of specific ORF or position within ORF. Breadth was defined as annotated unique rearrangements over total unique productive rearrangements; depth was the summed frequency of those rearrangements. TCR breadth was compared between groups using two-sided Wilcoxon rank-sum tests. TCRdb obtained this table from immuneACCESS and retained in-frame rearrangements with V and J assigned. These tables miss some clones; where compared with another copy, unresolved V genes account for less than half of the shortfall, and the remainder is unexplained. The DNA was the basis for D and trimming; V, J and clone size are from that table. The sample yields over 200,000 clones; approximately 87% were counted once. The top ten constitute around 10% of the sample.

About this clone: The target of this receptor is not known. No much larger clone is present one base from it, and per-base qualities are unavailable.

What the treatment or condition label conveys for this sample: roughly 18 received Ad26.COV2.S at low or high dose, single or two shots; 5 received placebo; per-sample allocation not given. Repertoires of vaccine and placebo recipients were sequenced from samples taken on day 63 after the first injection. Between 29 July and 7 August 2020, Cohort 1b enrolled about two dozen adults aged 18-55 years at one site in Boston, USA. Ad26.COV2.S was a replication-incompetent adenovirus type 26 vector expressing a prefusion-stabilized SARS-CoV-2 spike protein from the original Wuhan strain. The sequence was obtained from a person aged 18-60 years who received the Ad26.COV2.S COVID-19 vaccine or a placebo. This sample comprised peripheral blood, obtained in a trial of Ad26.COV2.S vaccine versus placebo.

The bases read TGTGCCAGCAGTTACGCGGGACTAGGCGTTGTCGGGGCCGGGGAGCTGTTTTTT. It encodes CASSYAGLGVVGAGELFF. The rearranged segments are TRBV6-2 or TRBV6-3 and TRBJ2-2; 8 central nucleotides agree with TRBD2. The germline V gene yields MNHEY for CDR1 and SVGEGT for CDR2. The CDR3 sequence holds 18 residues, the cysteine and phenylalanine included. Only the CDR3 DNA is retained, 54 bases long and in frame from the first base. Unmatched junction bases come to 14, with V trimmed by 2 bases and J by 6 bases.